The subject of this entry is one TCR beta chain. This entry comes from a study of blood T cell repertoires in COVID-19. The wider study: Italy, Spain and the United States were the sources of the convalescent and acute COVID-19 samples. T cells, B-cell-depleted T cells, or PBMCs provided the cDNA or gDNA that served as material.

Trimming cost V 0 bases and J 0 bases; bases outside gene matches: 4. The CDR3 loop spans 18 amino acids. Germline lookup yields CDR1 SGHVS and CDR2 FQNEAQ. Original processing methods: For nucleated cells, counts were estimated from reference gene primer amplification. Assay used: immunoSEQ multiplex PCR; TCRdb lists only in-frame clones, some missing. Clone size and V and J calls were adopted from that table, with D and trimming inferred from the DNA. This table holds approximately 100,000 clones, about 85% found once. The sequenced material came from peripheral blood. The TCR sequence derives from a man in his 70s with acute or convalescent COVID-19. This chain joins TRBV7-8 and TRBJ2-2, with 10 positions matching TRBD2. This CDR3 is CASSLAGTSAANTGELFF. Here the CDR3 DNA reads TGTGCCAGCAGCTTAGCCGGGACTAGCGCAGCGAACACCGGGGAGCTGTTTTTT.